What follows are 26 T cell receptor beta chains derived from one specimen sequenced in a study of OX40 agonist ivuxolimab in advanced cancers. Some clones are missing from TCRdb's copy, which holds only in-frame ones; the method was immunoSEQ multiplex PCR. The data hold approximately 58,000 clones, with approximately 90% observed a single time. The sequencing here drew on CD4+ or CD8+ T cells sorted from blood, taken in a trial of the OX40 agonist ivuxolimab. These receptor sequences come from an adult with an advanced solid tumor such as melanoma, head and neck, liver or kidney cancer.

The chain employs TRBV6-6 and TRBJ2-3; D call uncertain. The germline gives CDR1 MNHNY, CDR2 SVGAGI (reference sequence). V was clipped by 4 bases and J by 6 bases, with 8 bases between them. This CDR3 contains 12 residues. This CDR3 reads CASSSSGDTQYF. In DNA form, the CDR3 reads TGTGCCAGCAGTTCCTCCGGTGATACGCAGTATTTT.

The rearrangement uses TRBV29-1 and TRBJ1-1; TRBD1 matches at 7 bases. The CDR3 length is 18 residues. V was pared by 0 bases and J by 1 base, with 14 bases of the junction left unmatched. Germline lookup yields CDR1 SQVTM and CDR2 ANQGSEA. CDR3 loop: CSVEDRAFPDRQNTEAFF. The CDR3 DNA is TGCAGCGTTGAAGATAGGGCTTTTCCGGACAGGCAGAACACTGAAGCTTTCTTT.

This chain links TRBV7-9 with TRBJ2-1; 12 positions match TRBD2. Germline CDR1 is SEHNR and CDR2 is FQNEAQ (reference sequence). The CDR3 contains 16 residues. The V gene end was trimmed by 1 base and the J gene end by 8 bases; junction bases not matched to a gene: 6. CDR3 in DNA: TGTGCCAGCAGCTTAGAACTAGCGGGAGGACGGGATGAGCAGTTCTTC. Encoded protein: CASSLELAGGRDEQFF.

The chain is built from TRBV28 and TRBJ2-3; a possible D gene is TRBD2 (5 bases). CDR1 is MDHEN and CDR2 is SYDVKM in the germline V gene. The CDR3 consists of 13 residues. V was shortened by 8 bases and J by 4 bases, with 13 bases between the two germline ends. The CDR3 loop reads CASRLQAADTQYF. The DNA for the CDR3 is TGTGCCAGCCGATTGCAAGCGGCAGATACGCAGTATTTT.

The rearrangement uses TRBV7-3 and TRBJ2-1, with 9 bases aligning to TRBD1. In germline, CDR1 is SGHTA, CDR2 FQGTGA. V gave up 5 bases and J gave up 0 bases; unmatched junction bases: 5. There are 16 residues in the CDR3. The CDR3 spells CASSAPGQGSYNEQFF. DNA of the CDR3: TGTGCCAGCAGCGCCCCGGGACAGGGCTCCTACAATGAGCAGTTCTTC.

This clone appeared a few times. The chain links TRBV7-9 to TRBJ1-5; TRBD1 is a possible D gene (6 bases). The V end was cut by 4 bases, the J end by 6 bases, with 13 bases between. Germline CDR1 SEHNR, CDR2 FQNEAQ (reference sequence). This CDR3 is built from 14 residues. The CDR3 loop is CASSSLGGGQPQHF. The CDR3 nucleotides are TGTGCCAGCAGCTCCTTAGGGGGGGGTCAGCCCCAGCATTTT.

V gene TRBV5-1 combines with J gene TRBJ2-1; 9 positions match TRBD1. The CDR3 is 15 amino acids. The germline gives CDR1 SGHRS, CDR2 YFSETQ. V lost 3 bases and J lost 8; bases outside the gene matches: 9. The chain's CDR3 is CASSSRTGAGDEQFF. CDR3 bases: TGCGCCAGCAGCTCCAGGACAGGGGCAGGCGATGAGCAGTTCTTC.

This clone was seen more than once but under ten times. J is TRBJ1-5 and V is TRBV19; D call uncertain. The germline V and J ends were trimmed by 3 bases and 4 bases, with 4 bases remaining between them. The germline gives CDR1 LNHDA, CDR2 SQIVND (reference sequence). There are 12 residues in the CDR3. CDR3 bases: TGTGCCAGTAGTATGATTAATCAGCCCCAGCATTTT. Protein sequence: CASSMINQPQHF.

This clone was detected only once. This rearrangement joins TRBV6-1 to TRBJ1-5; no clear D gene. From germline, CDR1 is MNHNS and CDR2 SASEGT. The CDR3 is 15 residues long. The germline V and J ends were trimmed by 8 bases and 6 bases, with 20 bases remaining between them. The CDR3: CASAIERALGQPQHF. As DNA, the CDR3 is TGTGCCAGCGCCATTGAAAGGGCGCTGGGTCAGCCCCAGCATTTT.

The rearrangement joins TRBV5-1 to TRBJ2-5, with TRBD1 identical over 7 bases. This CDR3 is 16 amino acids long. Looked up from germline, CDR1 is SGHRS and CDR2 is YFSETQ. V lost 3 bases and J lost 0; bases outside the gene matches: 8. The DNA for the CDR3 is TGCGCCAGCAGCTGGGTGGCGGACAGGTACCAAGAGACCCAGTACTTC. Translating it yields CASSWVADRYQETQYF.

The chain combines TRBV11-2 with TRBJ2-7, with 8 bases fitting TRBD2. V gave up 3 bases and J gave up 3 bases; unmatched junction bases: 7. The CDR3 extends over 15 amino acids. Per germline, CDR1 SGHAT and CDR2 FQNNGV. The CDR3 sequence is CASSFTSGQLYEQYF. As DNA, the CDR3 is TGTGCCAGCAGCTTTACTAGCGGCCAGCTCTACGAGCAGTACTTC. The full variable domain, completed using reference TRBV11-2 and TRBJ2-7, is EAGVAQSPRYKIIEKRQSVAFWCNPISGHATLYWYQQILGQGPKLLIQFQNNGVVDDSQLPKDRFSAERLKGVDSTLKIQPAKLEDSAVYLCASSFTSGQLYEQYFGPGTRLTVT.

The count of this clone is one. This sequence joins TRBV20-1 and TRBJ2-1; D not resolved. Per germline, CDR1 DFQATT and CDR2 SNEGSKA (reference sequence). The CDR3 is 11 residues long. The V gene lost 6 bases and the J gene lost 7 bases, with 10 bases spanning the gap. CDR3 nucleotide sequence: TGCAGTGCCAGCGAACTAAATGAGCAGTTCTTC. Protein product: CSASELNEQFF.

The V and J genes are TRBV30 and TRBJ2-2; D gene unclear. The CDR3 totals 13 residues. CDR1 is GTSNPN, CDR2 SVGIG, per germline (reference sequence). V lost 0 bases to trimming and J lost 6 bases, with 8 bases between them. Written as DNA, the CDR3 is TGTGCCTGGAGTGTTGTGTCCGCCGGGGAGCTGTTTTTT. Translated: CAWSVVSAGELFF.

This clone occurred a few times. The rearrangement uses TRBV9 and TRBJ2-3, with D possibly matching TRBD1 (6 bases). The CDR3 runs to 15 residues. CDR1 and CDR2 (germline): SGDLS, YYNGEE. V gave up 2 bases and J gave up 0 bases, with 10 bases separating them. The CDR3 region is CASSVRTVSTDTQYF. CDR3 DNA: TGTGCCAGCAGCGTCCGGACAGTGAGCACAGATACGCAGTATTTT.

The chain uses TRBV7-2 and TRBJ2-3; 9 bases fit TRBD1. The CDR3 covers 17 residues. J lost 0 bases, V lost 0 bases, and 4 bases had no gene match. Germline V gene data show CDR1 as SGHTA and CDR2 as FQGNSA. The DNA for the CDR3 is TGTGCCAGCAGCTTAGCGGACAGGGGCCCTAGCACAGATACGCAGTATTTT. Protein product: CASSLADRGPSTDTQYF.

The chain uses TRBV11-3 and TRBJ2-1; D perhaps matches TRBD1 (5 bases). Per the germline V gene, CDR1 is SGHNT and CDR2 is YENEEA. The V gene lost 5 bases and the J gene lost 5 bases, with 13 bases spanning the gap. The CDR3 runs 14 residues. The CDR3 sequence is CASSPTATDNEQFF. The CDR3 DNA follows: TGTGCCAGCAGCCCGACCGCGACAGACAATGAGCAGTTCTTC.

The chain couples TRBV5-5 to TRBJ1-5; D is uncertain. With 0 bases removed from V and 3 bases from J, the gap between germline ends came to 7 bases. The CDR3 length is 14 residues. Germline V CDR1 and CDR2: SGHKS, YYEKEE (reference sequence). The chain's CDR3 is CASSLVRDNQPQHF. As DNA, the CDR3 is TGTGCCAGCAGCTTGGTAAGGGACAATCAGCCCCAGCATTTT.

V is TRBV4-3 and J is TRBJ1-2, with a tentative D call TRBD1 (6 bases). The V gene's germline CDR1 is LGHNA and CDR2 YSLEER. The ends were cut back, 4 bases at V and 0 bases at J, with 12 bases in the middle. There are 15 residues in the CDR3. DNA for the CDR3: TGCGCCAGCAGCCGAGACAGGTCTCCTAACTATGGCTACACCTTC. Translation gives CASSRDRSPNYGYTF.

This rearrangement joins TRBV6-6 to TRBJ2-7; D assignment may be TRBD1 or TRBD2 (5 bases each). The germline CDR1 and CDR2 sequences are MNHNY and SVGAGI (reference sequence). V was shortened by 6 bases and J by 3 bases, with 15 bases between the two germline ends. The CDR3 spans 14 residues. As DNA, the CDR3 is TGTGCCAGCAGGCCTCCCGGGACGAGCTACGAGCAGTACTTC. It codes for CASRPPGTSYEQYF.

The chain employs TRBV18 and TRBJ1-1; 8 bases fit TRBD1. From germline, CDR1 is KGHSH and CDR2 LQKENI. This CDR3 contains 15 residues. The trim removed 3 bases at V and 5 bases at J, leaving 8 bases unmatched. The CDR3 loop is CASSPWDRRGTEAFF. CDR3 DNA sequence: TGTGCCAGCTCACCTTGGGACAGGAGAGGGACTGAAGCTTTCTTT.

V usage is TRBV6-5 and J usage is TRBJ2-7; 8 bases are shared with TRBD1. V lost 5 bases to trimming and J lost 0 bases; unmatched junction nucleotides: 6. CDR1 is MNHEY, CDR2 SVGAGI, per germline. The CDR3 length is 15 residues. The CDR3: CASSRTGTGSYEQYF. CDR3 coding DNA: TGTGCCAGCAGTCGAACCGGGACAGGCTCCTACGAGCAGTACTTC.

The chain employs TRBV18 and TRBJ2-3, with D unclear. CDR3 length: 12 residues. Per the germline V gene, CDR1 is KGHSH and CDR2 is LQKENI. V lost 0 bases, J lost 4 bases, and 2 bases lay in between. The CDR3, as DNA: TGTGCCAGCTCACCACCGCCAGATACGCAGTATTTT. Translation gives CASSPPPDTQYF.

The V and J genes are TRBV11-3 and TRBJ2-1, with 12 bases lining up with TRBD2. V was pared by 5 bases and J by 5 bases, with 4 bases of the junction left unmatched. CDR1 and CDR2 (germline): SGHNT, YENEEA. CDR3 length: 15 residues. The CDR3 region has the DNA TGTGCCAGCAGCCCCGGACTAGCGGGAAACAATGAGCAGTTCTTC. This encodes CASSPGLAGNNEQFF.

This clone was recorded once. This rearrangement joins TRBV15 to TRBJ2-3; D call uncertain. Trimming stripped 8 bases from V and 1 base from J, with 10 bases between. Germline CDR1 and CDR2: LNHNV and YYDKDF (reference sequence). This CDR3 contains 13 residues. The CDR3 reads CATAPGGTDTQYF. In nucleotides, the CDR3 is TGTGCCACCGCCCCTGGGGGCACAGATACGCAGTATTTT. The whole variable domain, remainder taken from reference TRBV15 and TRBJ2-3, is DAMVIQNPRYQVTQFGKPVTLSCSQTLNHNVMYWYQQKSSQAPKLLFHYYDKDFNNEADTPDNFQSRRPNTSFCFLDIRSPGLGDTAMYLCATAPGGTDTQYFGPGTRLTVL.

This sequence joins TRBV7-3 and TRBJ2-3; 8 bases are a match to TRBD2. J lost 4 bases, V lost 4 bases, and 7 bases had no gene match. The CDR3 runs to 15 residues. Germline loops: CDR1 SGHTA, CDR2 FQGTGA. DNA of the CDR3: TGTGCCAGCAGCTCCCAAGCGGGAGTAGCAGATACGCAGTATTTT. Its translation: CASSSQAGVADTQYF.

The count of this clone is one. V gene TRBV7-2 combines with J gene TRBJ2-7; TRBD2 agrees at 10 bases. Losses at the gene ends were 3 bases for V and 5 bases for J; bases not matched to a gene: 7. The CDR3 runs 15 residues. Per germline, CDR1 SGHTA and CDR2 FQGNSA. The DNA for the CDR3 is TGTGCCAGCAGCTTGGTACTAGCGGGAATCAACGAGCAGTACTTC. It encodes CASSLVLAGINEQYF.